The clone carrying this T cell receptor beta chain came up many times. Its antigen remains unidentified. Germline V gene data show CDR1 as MDHEN and CDR2 as SYDVKM. The CDR3 extends over 12 amino acids. V was shortened by 5 bases and J by 9 bases, with 13 bases between the two germline ends. Amplification of TCR beta CDR3 regions was performed using RNA transcripts as template. Carried out on the TCR CDR3, a first-round RT-PCR used the HTBI primer set. TCRdb used MiXCR to reprocess the multiplex PCR reads, holding one entry per CDR3 protein. The repertoire holds approximately 700,000 distinct CDR3 sequences, with roughly 15% as singletons. This sample is drawn from a study of T cells in Graves' hyperthyroidism and ophthalmopathy. Findings and limits, study-wide: Most thyroid clonotypes expanded above 0.001 appeared in blood too.

These patients, aged 18 to 65, had recently diagnosed hyperthyroidism lasting under 2 months. Uncontrolled infection, other autoimmune disease, pregnancy and lactation each barred patients from inclusion. Input material: blood. The receptor was isolated from a man in his late teens or twenties with Graves' hyperthyroidism. The rearrangement joins TRBV28 to TRBJ1-1; D ambiguous. CDR3 nucleotide sequence: TGTGCCAGCAGTCCCACCGCGGCACAAGCTTTCTTT. Protein sequence: CASSPTAAQAFF.